This T cell receptor beta chain is drawn from a study of T-cell memory formation after mild COVID-19. Study at large: For the most part, TCR clusters were specific to one donor.

This clonotype was seen only a few times. Antigen: not known. 5'RACE, which relied on constant-segment primers, yielded TCR alpha and TCR beta cDNA libraries carrying sample barcodes and UMIs. One entry per CDR3 protein results from TCRdb running MiXCR on the 5' RACE reads. This table holds around 110,000 distinct CDR3 sequences, 17% found once. Regarding the study as a whole: Contracting clones localized mainly to CM and EM when CD4+ and mainly to EMRA when CD8+.

Trimming removed 6 bases from V and 0 bases from J, with 13 bases in between. Germline V gene lookup returns CDR1 SEHNR and CDR2 FQNEAQ (reference sequence). CDR3 length: 15 amino acids. The source of this sequence is an adult woman who had mild COVID-19 (a few samples of this study predate the infection). Cell type and time point are not known. The rearrangement uses TRBV7-9 and TRBJ2-3; D not certain. The sample was PBMCs or a T cell subset sorted from them (not recorded which). The CDR3 sequence is CASRILTDSTDTQYF. DNA for the CDR3: TGTGCCAGCAGAATACTAACGGACAGCACAGATACGCAGTATTTT.